The 14 T cell receptor beta chains given below trace back to one sample, sequenced in a study of T cells of healthy individuals. TCRdb reprocessed the 5' RACE reads via MiXCR and lists one record per CDR3 protein. The profile shows 65,000 to 95,000 distinct CDR3 sequences, 5% of them singletons. The receptors stem from a female donor in good health.

In this sample, this clonotype turned up many times. The chain uses TRBV4-1 and TRBJ2-6; the D gene is possibly TRBD2 (5 bases). Germline lookup yields CDR1 MGHRA and CDR2 YSYEKL. The V end lost 0 bases, the J end lost 2 bases, and 8 bases lay between the germline ends. This CDR3 contains 16 residues. CDR3 sequence reads: CASSQERGTGANVLTF. The CDR3 nucleotides are TGCGCCAGCAGCCAAGAAAGAGGGACTGGGGCCAACGTCCTGACTTTC.

This clonotype came up many times. J is TRBJ1-5 and V is TRBV6-2 or TRBV6-3; perhaps TRBD1 as D (5 bases). Germline CDR1 is MNHEY and CDR2 is SVGEGT. Trimming removed 4 bases at V and 6 bases at J, with 16 bases between. The CDR3 totals 15 residues. Here the CDR3 DNA reads TGTGCCAGCAGTTCGATCAGGGAAAGGAGTCAGCCCCAGCATTTT. It encodes CASSSIRERSQPQHF.

This clonotype was detected many times. Here the CDR3 reads CASSEAYGRAGTPYEQYF. CDR3 sequence (DNA): TGTGCCAGCAGCGAGGCGTACGGTCGGGCGGGAACCCCCTACGAGCAGTACTTC. The rearrangement joins TRBV21-1 to TRBJ2-7; TRBD2 is the table's D call and was not checked against the DNA. TRBV21-1 corresponds to a pseudogene. The CDR3 loop spans 18 amino acids.

This clonotype was found many times. The chain employs TRBV27 and TRBJ2-1, with D tentatively TRBD1 (6 bases). CDR1 and CDR2 (germline): MNHEY, SMNVEV (reference sequence). The CDR3 covers 17 residues. V shed 6 bases and J shed 4 bases, with 22 bases lying between them. The CDR3 is CASRPTSGTTRYNEQFF. In nucleotides, the CDR3 is TGTGCCAGCAGACCCACCTCCGGGACAACCCGGTACAATGAGCAGTTCTTC.

This clonotype was counted ten times or more. The chain uses TRBV9 and TRBJ1-1; tentative D call: TRBD1 (5 bases). Looked up from germline, CDR1 is SGDLS and CDR2 is YYNGEE. The CDR3 extends over 15 amino acids. Trimming took 0 bases from V and 3 from J, leaving 12 bases between them. The CDR3 region is CASSVGGILHTEAFF. In nucleotides, the CDR3 is TGTGCCAGCAGCGTAGGGGGGATTTTGCACACTGAAGCTTTCTTT.

This clonotype was seen at least ten times. The gene calls are TRBV7-2 and TRBJ2-4; TRBD2 agrees at 9 bases. CDR1 and CDR2 (germline): SGHTA, FQGNSA. The V gene end was trimmed by 2 bases and the J gene end by 7 bases; junction bases not matched to a gene: 0. This CDR3 spans 13 amino acids. CDR3 DNA sequence: TGTGCCAGCAGCTTACTAGCGGGGAACATTCAGTACTTC. The encoded protein is CASSLLAGNIQYF.

The J gene is TRBJ2-4, the V gene TRBV5-6; D could derive from TRBD1 or TRBD2 (5 bases each). The CDR3 extends over 14 amino acids. Germline assignment: CDR1 SGHDT and CDR2 YYEEEE. V shed 5 bases and J shed 6 bases, with 15 bases lying between them. The DNA of the CDR3 is TGTGCCAGCAGATCGGGGCGACTTGGAAACATTCAGTACTTC. Its protein is CASRSGRLGNIQYF.

Ten or more counts support this clonotype. The rearrangement uses TRBV20-1 and TRBJ1-1, with TRBD1 matching 9 bases. CDR1 and CDR2 from the germline V gene are DFQATT and SNEGSKA (reference sequence). This CDR3 has 16 residues. V lost 6 bases and J lost 0; bases outside the gene matches: 11. The DNA of the CDR3 is TGCAGTGCCATTAAGGGGACAGGGTCCATGAACACTGAAGCTTTCTTT. It is translated as CSAIKGTGSMNTEAFF.

V usage is TRBV7-8 and J usage is TRBJ1-5, with D hard to call. Germline CDR1 and CDR2: SGHVS and FQNEAQ. Trimming stripped 5 bases from V and 3 bases from J, with 14 bases between. The CDR3 spans 15 residues. The CDR3 bases are TGTGCCAGCAGCCCAGGTGGACTCCTCAATCAGCCCCAGCATTTT. It translates to CASSPGGLLNQPQHF.

This clonotype was detected ten times or more. This chain links TRBV12-3 or TRBV12-4 with TRBJ2-1; D possibly uses TRBD1 or TRBD2 (5 bases each). This CDR3 spans 15 amino acids. Trimming cost V 1 base and J 4 bases, with 11 bases left between them. CDR3 sequence: CASSLGTGAYNEQFF. CDR3 nucleotide sequence: TGTGCCAGCAGTTTAGGGACCGGGGCTTACAATGAGCAGTTCTTC.

This clonotype showed up many times. The rearrangement joins TRBV6-5 to TRBJ1-6; a possible D gene is TRBD1 (6 bases). The germline CDR1 and CDR2 sequences are MNHEY and SVGAGI. This CDR3 contains 15 residues. V dropped 7 bases and J dropped 5 bases, with 15 bases sitting between them. The CDR3 bases are TGTGCCAGCAACGCTAGGACAGCACATAATTCACCCCTCCACTTT. This encodes CASNARTAHNSPLHF.

This clonotype showed up many times. The chain is built from TRBV15 and TRBJ2-1; 11 bases are a match to TRBD2. Germline trimming cut 3 bases from V and 4 bases from J; bases unmatched to any gene: 11. The CDR3 extends over 18 amino acids. Germline CDR1 and CDR2: LNHNV and YYDKDF (reference sequence). CDR3 loop: CATSSYLPGTSGYNEQFF. As DNA, the CDR3 is TGTGCCACCAGCAGCTATCTACCCGGGACTAGCGGATACAATGAGCAGTTCTTC.

The V and J genes are TRBV13 and TRBJ1-2; D may be TRBD1 (5 bases). Germline V gene data show CDR1 as PRHDT and CDR2 as FYEKMQ (reference sequence). V was cut by 5 bases and J by 8 bases, with 21 bases left in between. The CDR3 totals 15 residues. The CDR3 nucleotides are TGTGCCAGCAGCGCACTCATGGGGGACTTTAAAGGCTACACCTTC. It is translated as CASSALMGDFKGYTF.

The V call is TRBV29-1, the J call TRBJ1-2; 9 positions agree with TRBD1. In germline, CDR1 is SQVTM, CDR2 ANQGSEA. V shed 6 bases, J shed 8 bases, and the junction held 7 bases outside the gene matches. The CDR3 has 12 amino acids. DNA of the CDR3: TGCAGCGTGGGACAGGGTAGGGAAGGCTACACCTTC. This sequence encodes CSVGQGREGYTF.